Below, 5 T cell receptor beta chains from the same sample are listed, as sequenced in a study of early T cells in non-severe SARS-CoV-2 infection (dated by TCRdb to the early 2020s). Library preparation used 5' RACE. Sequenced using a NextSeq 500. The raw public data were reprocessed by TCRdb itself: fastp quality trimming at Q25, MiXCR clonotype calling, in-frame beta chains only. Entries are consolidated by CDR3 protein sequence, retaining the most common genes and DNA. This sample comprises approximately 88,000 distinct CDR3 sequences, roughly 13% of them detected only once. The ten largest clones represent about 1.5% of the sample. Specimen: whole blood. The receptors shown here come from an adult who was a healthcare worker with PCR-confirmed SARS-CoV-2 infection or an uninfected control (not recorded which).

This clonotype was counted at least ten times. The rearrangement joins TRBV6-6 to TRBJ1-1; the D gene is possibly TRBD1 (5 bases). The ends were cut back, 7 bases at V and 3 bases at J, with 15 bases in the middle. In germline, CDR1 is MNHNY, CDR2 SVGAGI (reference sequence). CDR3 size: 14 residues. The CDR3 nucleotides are TGTGCCAGCATCCCCGGGGCCCTTGACACTGAAGCTTTCTTT. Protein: CASIPGALDTEAFF.

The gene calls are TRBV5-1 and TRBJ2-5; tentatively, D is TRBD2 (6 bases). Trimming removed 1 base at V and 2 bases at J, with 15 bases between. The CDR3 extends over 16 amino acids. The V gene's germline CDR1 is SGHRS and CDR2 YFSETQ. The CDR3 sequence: CASSLRSGLGQETQYF. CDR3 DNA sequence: TGCGCCAGCAGCTTGCGGTCGGGACTGGGTCAAGAGACCCAGTACTTC.

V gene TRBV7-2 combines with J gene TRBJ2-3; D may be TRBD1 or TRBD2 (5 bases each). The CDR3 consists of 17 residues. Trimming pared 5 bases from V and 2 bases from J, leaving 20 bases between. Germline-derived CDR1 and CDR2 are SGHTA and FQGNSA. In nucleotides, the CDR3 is TGTGCCAGCAGCGAGGGGATGAACGAGTGGTACACAGATACGCAGTATTTT. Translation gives CASSEGMNEWYTDTQYF.

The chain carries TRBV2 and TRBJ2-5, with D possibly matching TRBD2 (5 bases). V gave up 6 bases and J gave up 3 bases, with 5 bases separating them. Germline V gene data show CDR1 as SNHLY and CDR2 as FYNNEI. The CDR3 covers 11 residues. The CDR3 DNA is TGTGCCAGCAGGGGAGAAGAGACCCAGTACTTC. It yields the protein CASRGEETQYF.

CDR3 in DNA: TGCAGCGGGAAGGGACAGGGTGCCCCCGGGGAGCTGTTTTTT. Residues: CSGKGQGAPGELFF. The chain has TRBV29-1 and TRBJ2-2, with 9 bases identical to TRBD1. The germline CDR1 and CDR2 sequences are SQVTM and ANQGSEA. The CDR3 contains 14 residues. The V gene end was trimmed by 7 bases and the J gene end by 6 bases; junction bases not matched to a gene: 9.